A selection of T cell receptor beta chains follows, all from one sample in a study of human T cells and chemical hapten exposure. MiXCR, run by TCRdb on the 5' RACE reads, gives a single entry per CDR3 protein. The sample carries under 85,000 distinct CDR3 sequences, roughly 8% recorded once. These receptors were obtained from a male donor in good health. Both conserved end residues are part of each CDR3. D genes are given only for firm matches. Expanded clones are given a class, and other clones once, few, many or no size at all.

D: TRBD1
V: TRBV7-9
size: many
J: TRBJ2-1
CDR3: CASSSLRDRVDNEQFF
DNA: TGTGCCAGCAGCTCCCTCCGGGACAGGGTTGACAATGAGCAGTTCTTC

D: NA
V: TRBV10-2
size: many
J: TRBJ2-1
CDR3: CASSGLAQDPYNEQFF
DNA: TGCGCCAGCAGTGGGCTAGCACAGGACCCTTACAATGAGCAGTTCTTC

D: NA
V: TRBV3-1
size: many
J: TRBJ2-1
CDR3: CASSQGVNEQFF
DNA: TGTGCCAGCAGCCAAGGTGTAAATGAGCAGTTCTTC

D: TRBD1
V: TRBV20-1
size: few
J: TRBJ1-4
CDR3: CSARDFGQGEKLFF
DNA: TGCAGTGCTAGAGATTTCGGACAGGGCGAAAAACTGTTTTTT

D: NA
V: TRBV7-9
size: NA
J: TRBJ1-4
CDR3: CASSLVGSEKLFF
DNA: TGTGCCAGCAGCTTAGTTGGTTCTGAAAAACTGTTTTTT

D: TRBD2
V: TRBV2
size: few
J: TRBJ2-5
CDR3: CASRVLAGGETQYF
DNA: TGTGCCAGCAGAGTACTAGCGGGGGGTGAGACCCAGTACTTC

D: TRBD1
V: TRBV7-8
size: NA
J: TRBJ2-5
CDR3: CASSLASTGDETQYF
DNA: TGTGCCAGCAGCTTAGCATCGACAGGGGATGAGACCCAGTACTTC

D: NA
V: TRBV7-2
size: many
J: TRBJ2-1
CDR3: CASSLAPRPSDEQFF
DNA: TGTGCCAGCAGCTTAGCCCCAAGACCTAGCGATGAGCAGTTCTTC

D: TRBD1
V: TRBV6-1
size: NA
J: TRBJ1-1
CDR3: CASSEAGTANTEAFF
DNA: TGTGCCAGCAGTGAAGCTGGGACAGCAAACACTGAAGCTTTCTTT

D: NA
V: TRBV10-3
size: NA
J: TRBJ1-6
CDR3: CATLQADNSPLHF
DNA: TGTGCCACCCTCCAGGCAGATAATTCACCCCTCCACTTT

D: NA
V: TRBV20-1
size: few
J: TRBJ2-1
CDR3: CSASGTPGNEQFF
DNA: TGCAGTGCTAGCGGGACCCCGGGGAATGAGCAGTTCTTC

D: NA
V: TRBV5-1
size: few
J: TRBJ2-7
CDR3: CASSGGDRNSYEQYF
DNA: TGCGCCAGCAGCGGAGGGGACCGAAACTCCTACGAGCAGTACTTC

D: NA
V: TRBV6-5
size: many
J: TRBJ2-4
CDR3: CASSYARGLQGNIQYF
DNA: TGTGCCAGCAGTTACGCCCGGGGTCTCCAGGGGAACATTCAGTACTTC

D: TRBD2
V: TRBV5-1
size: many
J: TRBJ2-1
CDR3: CASSLGPSGVSYNEQFF
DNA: TGCGCCAGCAGCTTGGGGCCTAGCGGGGTGTCCTACAATGAGCAGTTCTTC

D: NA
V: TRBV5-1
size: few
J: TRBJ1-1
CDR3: CASSLWLNTEAFF
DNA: TGCGCCAGCAGCTTGTGGCTGAACACTGAAGCTTTCTTT

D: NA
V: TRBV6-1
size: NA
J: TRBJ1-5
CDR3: CASSEATTLLNQPQHF
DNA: TGTGCCAGCAGTGAAGCCACGACACTTTTAAATCAGCCCCAGCATTTT

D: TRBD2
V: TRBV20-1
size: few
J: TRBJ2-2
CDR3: CSARQLAGLNTGELFF
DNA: TGCAGTGCTAGACAGCTAGCGGGGCTAAACACCGGGGAGCTGTTTTTT

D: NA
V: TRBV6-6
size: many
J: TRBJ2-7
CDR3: CASSYGEDFPGLEQYF
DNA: TGTGCCAGCAGTTACGGGGAGGACTTTCCCGGCCTCGAGCAGTACTTC

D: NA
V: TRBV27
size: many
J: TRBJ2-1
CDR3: CASGPPGDRPGEQFF
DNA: TGTGCCAGCGGTCCTCCCGGAGACCGCCCTGGGGAGCAGTTCTTC

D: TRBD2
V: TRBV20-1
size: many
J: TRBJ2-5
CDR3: CSAVAGGDETQYF
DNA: TGCAGTGCTGTAGCGGGAGGGGATGAGACCCAGTACTTC

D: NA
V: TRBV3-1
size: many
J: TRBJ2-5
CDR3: CASSQDLDSEETQYF
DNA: TGTGCCAGCAGCCAAGATTTGGACAGTGAAGAGACCCAGTACTTC

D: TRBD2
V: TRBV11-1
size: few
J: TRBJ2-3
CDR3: CASSFLAGGTDTQYF
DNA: TGTGCCAGCAGCTTTCTAGCGGGGGGCACAGATACGCAGTATTTT

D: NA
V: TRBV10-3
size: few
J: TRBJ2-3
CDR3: CAISEVRVDTQYF
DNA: TGTGCCATCAGTGAGGTCAGGGTGGATACGCAGTATTTT

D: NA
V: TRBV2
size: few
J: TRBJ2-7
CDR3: CASSPGTSTYEQYF
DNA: TGTGCCAGCAGTCCCGGGACGTCCACCTACGAGCAGTACTTC

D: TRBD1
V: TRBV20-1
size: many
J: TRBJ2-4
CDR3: CSAADRGGRAKNIQYF
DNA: TGCAGTGCTGCCGACAGGGGCGGCAGGGCCAAAAACATTCAGTACTTC

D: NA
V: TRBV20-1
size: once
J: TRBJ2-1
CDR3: CSAGGIGQFF
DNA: TGCAGCGCCGGGGGCATTGGGCAGTTCTTC

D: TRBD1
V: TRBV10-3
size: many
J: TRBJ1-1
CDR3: CATRGAENTEAFF
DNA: TGTGCCACCAGGGGGGCGGAGAACACTGAAGCTTTCTTT

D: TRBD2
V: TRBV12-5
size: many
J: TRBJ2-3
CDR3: CASGLKSGAPTDTQYF
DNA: TGTGCTAGTGGTTTGAAGAGCGGGGCTCCCACAGATACGCAGTATTTT

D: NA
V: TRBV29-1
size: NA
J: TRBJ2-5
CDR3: CSAQLAQETQYF
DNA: TGCAGCGCTCAACTAGCTCAAGAGACCCAGTACTTC

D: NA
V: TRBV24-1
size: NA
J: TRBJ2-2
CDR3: CATGGDTGELFF
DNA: TGTGCCACTGGAGGGGATACCGGGGAGCTGTTTTTT

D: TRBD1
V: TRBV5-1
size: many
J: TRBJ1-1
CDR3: CASSLNRGSMNTEAFF
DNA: TGCGCCAGCAGCTTGAACAGGGGGAGTATGAACACTGAAGCTTTCTTT

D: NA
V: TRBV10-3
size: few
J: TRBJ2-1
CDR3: CATLGVNNEQFF
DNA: TGTGCCACCCTCGGGGTTAACAATGAGCAGTTCTTC